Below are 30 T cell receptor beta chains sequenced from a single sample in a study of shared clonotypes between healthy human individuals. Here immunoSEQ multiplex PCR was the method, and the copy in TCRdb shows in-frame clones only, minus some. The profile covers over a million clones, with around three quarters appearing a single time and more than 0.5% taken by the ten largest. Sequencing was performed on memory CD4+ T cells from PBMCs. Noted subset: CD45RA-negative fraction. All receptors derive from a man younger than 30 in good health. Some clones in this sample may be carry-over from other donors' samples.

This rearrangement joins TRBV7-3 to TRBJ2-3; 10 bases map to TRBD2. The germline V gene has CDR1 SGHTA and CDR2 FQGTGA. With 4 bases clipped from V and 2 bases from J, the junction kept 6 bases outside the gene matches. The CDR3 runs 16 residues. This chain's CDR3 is CASSSMTSGLTDTQYF. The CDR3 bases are TGTGCCAGCAGCTCGATGACTAGCGGGCTCACAGATACGCAGTATTTT.

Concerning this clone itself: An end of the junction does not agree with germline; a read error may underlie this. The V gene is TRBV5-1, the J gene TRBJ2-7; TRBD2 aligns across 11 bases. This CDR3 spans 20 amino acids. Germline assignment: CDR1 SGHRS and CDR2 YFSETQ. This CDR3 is CASSLSPYPAGTSGSHEQYF. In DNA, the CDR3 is TGCGCCAGCAGCTTATCGCCCTATCCGGCCGGGACTAGCGGCTCCCACGAGCAGTACTTC. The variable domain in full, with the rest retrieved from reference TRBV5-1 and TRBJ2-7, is KAGVTQTPRYLIKTRGQQVTLSCSPISGHRSVSWYQQTPGQGLQFLFEYFSETQRNKGNFPGRFSGRQFSNSRSEMNVSTLELGDSALYLCASSLSPYPAGTSGSHEQYFGPGTRLTVT.

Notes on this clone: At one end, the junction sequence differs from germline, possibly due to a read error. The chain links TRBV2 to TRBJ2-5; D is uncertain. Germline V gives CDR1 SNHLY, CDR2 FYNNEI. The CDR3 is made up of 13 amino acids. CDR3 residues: CASSLIPQGTQYF. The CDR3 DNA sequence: TGTGCCAGCAGTCTGATTCCGCAAGGGACCCAGTACTTC. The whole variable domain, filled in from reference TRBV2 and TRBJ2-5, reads EPEVTQTPSHQVTQMGQEVILRCVPISNHLYFYWYRQILGQKVEFLVSFYNNEISEKSEIFDDQFSVERPDGSNFTLKIRSTKLEDSAMYFCASSLIPQGTQYFGPGTRLLVL.

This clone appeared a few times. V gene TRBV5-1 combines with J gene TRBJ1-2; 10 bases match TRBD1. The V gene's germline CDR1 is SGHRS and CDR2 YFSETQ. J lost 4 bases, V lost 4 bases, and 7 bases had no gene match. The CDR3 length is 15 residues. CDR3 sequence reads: CASSPLTGGPYGYTF. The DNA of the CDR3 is TGCGCCAGCAGCCCACTGACAGGGGGCCCCTATGGCTACACCTTC.

The CDR3 DNA sequence: TGTGCCACCACCACCGTGGTGGGAACCTCCTCTGGAAACACCATATATTTT. As protein: CATTTVVGTSSGNTIYF. This chain uses TRBV15 with TRBJ1-3; D remains ambiguous. Germline-derived CDR1 and CDR2 are LNHNV and YYDKDF (reference sequence). V gave up 7 bases and J gave up 0 bases, with 19 bases separating them. The CDR3 covers 17 residues. The full variable domain, with the rest looked up from reference TRBV15 and TRBJ1-3, is DAMVIQNPRYQVTQFGKPVTLSCSQTLNHNVMYWYQQKSSQAPKLLFHYYDKDFNNEADTPDNFQSRRPNTSFCFLDIRSPGLGDTAMYLCATTTVVGTSSGNTIYFGEGSWLTVV.

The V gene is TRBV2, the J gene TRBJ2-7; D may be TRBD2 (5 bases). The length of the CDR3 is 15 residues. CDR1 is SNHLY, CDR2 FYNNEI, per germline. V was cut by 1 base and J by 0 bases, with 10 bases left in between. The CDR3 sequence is CASSEGGLHSYEQYF. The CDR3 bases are TGTGCCAGCAGTGAAGGCGGGCTACACTCCTACGAGCAGTACTTC.

This CDR3 reads CAISDPPSAGNQETQYF. The CDR3 nucleotides are TGTGCCATCAGTGACCCGCCGTCAGCGGGTAACCAAGAGACCCAGTACTTC. J is TRBJ2-5 and V is TRBV10-3, with a tentative D call TRBD2 (6 bases). The germline V gene has CDR1 ENHRY and CDR2 SYGVKD. V dropped 3 bases and J dropped 0 bases, with 17 bases sitting between them. The CDR3 consists of 17 residues.

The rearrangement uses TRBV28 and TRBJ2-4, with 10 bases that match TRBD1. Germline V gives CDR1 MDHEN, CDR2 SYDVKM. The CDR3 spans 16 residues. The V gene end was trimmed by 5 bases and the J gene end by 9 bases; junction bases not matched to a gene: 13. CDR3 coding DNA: TGTGCCAGCAGTCCGTGGACAGGGGGGGATCTTGGCATTCAGTACTTC. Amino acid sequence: CASSPWTGGDLGIQYF.

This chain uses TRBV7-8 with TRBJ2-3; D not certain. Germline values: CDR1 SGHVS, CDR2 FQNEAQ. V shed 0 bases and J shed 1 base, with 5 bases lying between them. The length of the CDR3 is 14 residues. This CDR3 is CASSLAQRTDTQYF. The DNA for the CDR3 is TGTGCCAGCAGCTTAGCACAGCGCACAGATACGCAGTATTTT. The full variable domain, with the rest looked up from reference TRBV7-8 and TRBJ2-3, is GAGVSQSPRYKVAKRGQDVALRCDPISGHVSLFWYQQALGQGPEFLTYFQNEAQLDKSGLPSDRFFAERPEGSVSTLKIQRTQQEDSAVYLCASSLAQRTDTQYFGPGTRLTVL.

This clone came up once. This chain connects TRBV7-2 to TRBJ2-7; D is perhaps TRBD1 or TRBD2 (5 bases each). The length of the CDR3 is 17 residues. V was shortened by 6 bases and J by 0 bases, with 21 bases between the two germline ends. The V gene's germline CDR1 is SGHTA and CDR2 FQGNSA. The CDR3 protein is CASSYTAGAPSSYEQYF. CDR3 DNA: TGTGCCAGCAGTTACACCGCCGGGGCCCCCAGCTCCTACGAGCAGTACTTC.

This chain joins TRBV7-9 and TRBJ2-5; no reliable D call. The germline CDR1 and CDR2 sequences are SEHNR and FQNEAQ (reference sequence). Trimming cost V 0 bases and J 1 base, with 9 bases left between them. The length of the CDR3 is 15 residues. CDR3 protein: CASSLASLTQETQYF. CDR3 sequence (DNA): TGTGCCAGCAGCTTAGCTTCATTGACCCAAGAGACCCAGTACTTC.

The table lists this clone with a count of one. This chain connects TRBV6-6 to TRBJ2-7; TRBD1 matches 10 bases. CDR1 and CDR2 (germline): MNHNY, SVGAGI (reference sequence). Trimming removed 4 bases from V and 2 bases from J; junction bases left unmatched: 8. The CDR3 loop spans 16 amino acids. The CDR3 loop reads CASSSDRDRGTYEQYF. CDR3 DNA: TGTGCCAGCAGTTCCGACCGGGACAGGGGTACCTACGAGCAGTACTTC.

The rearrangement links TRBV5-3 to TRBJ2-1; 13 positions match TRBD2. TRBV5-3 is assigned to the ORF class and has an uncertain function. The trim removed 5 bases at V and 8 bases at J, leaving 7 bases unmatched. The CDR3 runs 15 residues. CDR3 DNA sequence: TGTGCCAGAAGGACTAGCGGGAGGTGTGAGGATGAGCAGTTCTTC. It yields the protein CARRTSGRCEDEQFF.

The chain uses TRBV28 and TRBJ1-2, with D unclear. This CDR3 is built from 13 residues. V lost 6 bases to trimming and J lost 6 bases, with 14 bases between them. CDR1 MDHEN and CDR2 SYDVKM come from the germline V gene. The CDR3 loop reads CASRPDASDGYTF. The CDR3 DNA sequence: TGTGCCAGCAGACCAGATGCTTCGGATGGCTACACCTTC.

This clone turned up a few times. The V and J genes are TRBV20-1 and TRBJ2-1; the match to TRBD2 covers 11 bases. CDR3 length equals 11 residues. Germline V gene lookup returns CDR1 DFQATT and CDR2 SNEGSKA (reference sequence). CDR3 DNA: TGCAGAGTAGCGGGAGGGAATGAGCAGTTCTTC. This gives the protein CRVAGGNEQFF.

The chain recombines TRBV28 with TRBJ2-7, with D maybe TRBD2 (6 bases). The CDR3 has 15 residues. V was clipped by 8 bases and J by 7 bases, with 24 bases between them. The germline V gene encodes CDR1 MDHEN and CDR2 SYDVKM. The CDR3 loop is CASSLPGTEGLEQYF. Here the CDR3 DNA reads TGTGCCAGCTCCCTCCCCGGCACGGAGGGTTTAGAGCAGTACTTC.

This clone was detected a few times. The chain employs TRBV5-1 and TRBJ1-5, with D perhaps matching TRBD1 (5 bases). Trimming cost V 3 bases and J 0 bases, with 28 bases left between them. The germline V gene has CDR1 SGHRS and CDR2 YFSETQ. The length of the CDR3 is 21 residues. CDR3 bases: TGCGCCAGCAGCTCCGCCTTAAACGGGACGCGGACCCAAGATAGCAATCAGCCCCAGCATTTT. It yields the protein CASSSALNGTRTQDSNQPQHF.

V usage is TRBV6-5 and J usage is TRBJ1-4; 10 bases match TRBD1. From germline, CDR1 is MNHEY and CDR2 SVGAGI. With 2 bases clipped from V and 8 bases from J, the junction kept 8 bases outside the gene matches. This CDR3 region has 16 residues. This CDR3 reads CASSYGLGTGAEKLFF. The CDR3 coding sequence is TGTGCCAGCAGTTACGGCCTAGGGACAGGGGCCGAAAAACTGTTTTTT.

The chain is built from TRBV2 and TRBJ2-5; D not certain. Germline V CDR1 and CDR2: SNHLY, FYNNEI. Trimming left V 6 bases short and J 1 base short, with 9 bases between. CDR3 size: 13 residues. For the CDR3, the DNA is TGTGCCAGCAGGCTCCGGGCCCAAGAGACCCAGTACTTC. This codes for CASRLRAQETQYF.

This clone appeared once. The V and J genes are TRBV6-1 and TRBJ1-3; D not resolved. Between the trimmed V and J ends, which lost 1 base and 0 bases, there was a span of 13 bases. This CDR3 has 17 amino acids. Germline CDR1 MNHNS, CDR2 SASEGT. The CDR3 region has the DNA TGTGCCAGCAGTGAAGTTTATAGCGTCCTCTCTGGAAACACCATATATTTT. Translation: CASSEVYSVLSGNTIYF.

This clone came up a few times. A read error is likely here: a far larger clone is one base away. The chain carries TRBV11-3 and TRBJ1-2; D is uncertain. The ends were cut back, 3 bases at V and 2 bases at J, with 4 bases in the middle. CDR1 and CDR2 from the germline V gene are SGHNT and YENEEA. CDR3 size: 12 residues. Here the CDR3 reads CASSFGNYGYTF. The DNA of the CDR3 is TGTGCCAGCAGCTTCGGGAACTATGGCTACACCTTC.

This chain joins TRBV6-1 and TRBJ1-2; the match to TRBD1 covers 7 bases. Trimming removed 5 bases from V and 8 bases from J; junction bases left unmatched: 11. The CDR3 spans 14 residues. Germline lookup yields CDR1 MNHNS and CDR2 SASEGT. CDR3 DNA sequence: TGTGCCAGCAGTTCGCTGACCGACAGGGCCGGCTACACCTTC. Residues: CASSSLTDRAGYTF.

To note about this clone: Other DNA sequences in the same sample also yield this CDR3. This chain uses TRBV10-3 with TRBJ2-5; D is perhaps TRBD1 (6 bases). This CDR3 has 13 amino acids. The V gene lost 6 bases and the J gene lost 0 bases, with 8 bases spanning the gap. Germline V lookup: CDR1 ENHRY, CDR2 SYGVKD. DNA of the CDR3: TGTGCCATCAGGGACAGTAACCAAGAGACCCAGTACTTC. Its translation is CAIRDSNQETQYF.

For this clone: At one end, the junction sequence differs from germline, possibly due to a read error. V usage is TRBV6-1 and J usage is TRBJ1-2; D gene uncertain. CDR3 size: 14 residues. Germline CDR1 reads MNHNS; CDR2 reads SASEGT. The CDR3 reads CTSNRVSANYGYTF. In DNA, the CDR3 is TGTACCAGCAATCGGGTCAGTGCTAACTATGGCTACACCTTC.

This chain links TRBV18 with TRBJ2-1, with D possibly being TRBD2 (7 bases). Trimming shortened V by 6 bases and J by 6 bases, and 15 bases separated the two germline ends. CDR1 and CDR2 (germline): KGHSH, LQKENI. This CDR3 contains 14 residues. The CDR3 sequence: CASSPSRGPNEQFF. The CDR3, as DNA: TGTGCCAGCTCCCCCTCGCGGGGGCCCAATGAGCAGTTCTTC.

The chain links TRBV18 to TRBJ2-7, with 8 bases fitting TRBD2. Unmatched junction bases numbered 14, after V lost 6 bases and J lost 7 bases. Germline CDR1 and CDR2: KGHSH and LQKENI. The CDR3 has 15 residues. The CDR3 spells CASSQLGLELGEQYF. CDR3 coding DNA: TGTGCCAGCTCGCAACTGGGACTAGAACTCGGTGAGCAGTACTTC. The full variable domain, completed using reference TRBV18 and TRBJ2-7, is NAGVMQNPRHLVRRRGQEARLRCSPMKGHSHVYWYRQLPEEGLKFMVYLQKENIIDESGMPKERFSAEFPKEGPSILRIQQVVRGDSAAYFCASSQLGLELGEQYFGPGTRLTVT.

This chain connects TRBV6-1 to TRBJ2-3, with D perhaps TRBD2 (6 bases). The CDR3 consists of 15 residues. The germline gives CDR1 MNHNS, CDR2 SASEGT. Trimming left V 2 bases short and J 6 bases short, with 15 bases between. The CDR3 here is CASSERLGGADTQYF. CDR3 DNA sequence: TGTGCCAGCAGTGAACGACTAGGCGGTGCCGATACGCAGTATTTT.

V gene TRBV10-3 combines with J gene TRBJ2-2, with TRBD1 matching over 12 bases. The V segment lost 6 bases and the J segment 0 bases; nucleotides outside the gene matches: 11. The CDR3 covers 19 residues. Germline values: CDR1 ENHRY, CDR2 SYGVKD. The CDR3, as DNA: TGTGCCATCAGGATCTCCGGGACAGGGGGCCCCTCGAACACCGGGGAGCTGTTTTTT. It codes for CAIRISGTGGPSNTGELFF.

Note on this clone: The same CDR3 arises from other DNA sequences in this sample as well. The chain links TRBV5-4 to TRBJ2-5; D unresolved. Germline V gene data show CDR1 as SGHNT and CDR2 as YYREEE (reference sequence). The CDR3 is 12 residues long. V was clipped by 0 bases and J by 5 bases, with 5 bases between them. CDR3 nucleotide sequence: TGTGCCAGCAGCTTGGGCTTGGAGACCCAGTACTTC. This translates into CASSLGLETQYF.

CDR3 loop: CASSLELPFYNEQFF. CDR3 nucleotides: TGCGCCAGCAGCTTGGAACTGCCCTTTTACAATGAGCAGTTCTTC. V usage is TRBV5-1 and J usage is TRBJ2-1; D gene uncertain. There are 15 residues in the CDR3. V lost 0 bases to trimming and J lost 4 bases, with 11 bases between them. CDR1 is SGHRS and CDR2 is YFSETQ in the germline V gene. The full variable domain, rest sourced from reference TRBV5-1 and TRBJ2-1, is KAGVTQTPRYLIKTRGQQVTLSCSPISGHRSVSWYQQTPGQGLQFLFEYFSETQRNKGNFPGRFSGRQFSNSRSEMNVSTLELGDSALYLCASSLELPFYNEQFFGPGTRLTVL.